This TCR beta chain is from a study of shared T cell receptors in the human thymus. This clone was picked up one time. This table comes from immunoSEQ multiplex PCR, and its TCRdb copy is limited to in-frame clones, with some not included. Of hundreds of thousands of clones in the sample, more than 75% were seen once. Trimming stripped 5 bases from V and 0 bases from J, with 14 bases between. The CDR3 is 16 residues long. Per the germline V gene, CDR1 is PRHDT and CDR2 is FYEKMQ (reference sequence). These same records also appear under a second study, on human thymus T cells. That publication notes: In unrelated individuals, thymic repertoires overlapped highly, according to related research.

The gene calls are TRBV13 and TRBJ1-3, with D perhaps TRBD1 (6 bases). Specimen: thymocytes. The clonotype comes from a boy younger than two with a congenital heart defect. CDR3 in DNA: TGTGCCAGCAGCGCCAGACAGGCGTACTCTGGAAACACCATATATTTT. This codes for CASSARQAYSGNTIYF.